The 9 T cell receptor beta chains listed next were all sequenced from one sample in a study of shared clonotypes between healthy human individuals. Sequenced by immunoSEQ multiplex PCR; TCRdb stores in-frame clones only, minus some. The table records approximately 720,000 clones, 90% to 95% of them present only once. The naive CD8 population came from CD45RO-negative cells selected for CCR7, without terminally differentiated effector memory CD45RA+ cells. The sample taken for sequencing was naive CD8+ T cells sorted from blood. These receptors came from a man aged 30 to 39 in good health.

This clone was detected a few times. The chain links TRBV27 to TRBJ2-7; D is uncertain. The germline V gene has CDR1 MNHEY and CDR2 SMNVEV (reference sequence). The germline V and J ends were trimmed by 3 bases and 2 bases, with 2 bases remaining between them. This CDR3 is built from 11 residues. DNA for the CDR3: TGTGCCAGCAGTTTTCCCTACGAGCAGTACTTC. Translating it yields CASSFPYEQYF.

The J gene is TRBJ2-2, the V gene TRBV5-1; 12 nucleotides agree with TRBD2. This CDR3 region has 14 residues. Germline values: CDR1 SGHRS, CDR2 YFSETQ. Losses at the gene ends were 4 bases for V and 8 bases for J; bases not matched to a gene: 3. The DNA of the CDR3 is TGCGCCAGCAGCCTTGGACTAGCGGGAGGGGAGCTGTTTTTT. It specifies CASSLGLAGGELFF.

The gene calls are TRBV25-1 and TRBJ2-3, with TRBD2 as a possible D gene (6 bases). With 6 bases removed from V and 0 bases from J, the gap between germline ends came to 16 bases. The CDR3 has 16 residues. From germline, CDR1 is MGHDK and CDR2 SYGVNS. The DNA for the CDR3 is TGTGCCAGCAGGGGGGACTGGAAAGTTAGCACAGATACGCAGTATTTT. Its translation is CASRGDWKVSTDTQYF.

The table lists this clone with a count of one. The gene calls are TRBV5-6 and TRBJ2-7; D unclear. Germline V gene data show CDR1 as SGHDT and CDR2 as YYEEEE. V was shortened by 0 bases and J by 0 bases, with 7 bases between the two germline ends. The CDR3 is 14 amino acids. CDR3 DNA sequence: TGTGCCAGCAGCTTGGTAACAAGCTCCTACGAGCAGTACTTC. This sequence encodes CASSLVTSSYEQYF. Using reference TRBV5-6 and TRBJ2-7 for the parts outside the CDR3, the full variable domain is DAGVTQSPTHLIKTRGQQVTLRCSPKSGHDTVSWYQQALGQGPQFIFQYYEEEERQRGNFPDRFSGHQFPNYSSELNVNALLLGDSALYLCASSLVTSSYEQYFGPGTRLTVT.

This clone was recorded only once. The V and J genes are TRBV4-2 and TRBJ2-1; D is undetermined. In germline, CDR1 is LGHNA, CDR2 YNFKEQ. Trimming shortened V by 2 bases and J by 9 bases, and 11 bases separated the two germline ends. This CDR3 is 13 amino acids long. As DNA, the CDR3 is TGTGCCAGCAGCCAAAAGGGTTTTGGTGAGCAGTTCTTC. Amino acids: CASSQKGFGEQFF.

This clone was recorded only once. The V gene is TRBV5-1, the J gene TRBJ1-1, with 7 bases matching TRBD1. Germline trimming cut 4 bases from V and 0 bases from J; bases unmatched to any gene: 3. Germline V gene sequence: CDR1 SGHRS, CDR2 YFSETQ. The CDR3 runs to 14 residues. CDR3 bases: TGCGCCAGCAGCCCGGACAGGTTGAACACTGAAGCTTTCTTT. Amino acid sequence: CASSPDRLNTEAFF.

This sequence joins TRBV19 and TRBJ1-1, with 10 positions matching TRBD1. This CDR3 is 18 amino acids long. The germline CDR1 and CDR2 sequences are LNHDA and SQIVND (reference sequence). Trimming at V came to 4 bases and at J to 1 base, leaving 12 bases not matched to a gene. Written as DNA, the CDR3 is TGTGCCAGTAGTACGGGACAGGGGACGCCATCCTGGAACACTGAAGCTTTCTTT. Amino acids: CASSTGQGTPSWNTEAFF.

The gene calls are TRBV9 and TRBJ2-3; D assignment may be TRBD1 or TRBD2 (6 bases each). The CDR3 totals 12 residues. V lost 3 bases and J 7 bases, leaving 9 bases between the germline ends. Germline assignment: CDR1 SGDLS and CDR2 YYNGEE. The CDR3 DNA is TGTGCCAGCAGCGGAGGGGGGAATACGCAGTATTTT. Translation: CASSGGGNTQYF. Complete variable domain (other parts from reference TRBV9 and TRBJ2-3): DSGVTQTPKHLITATGQRVTLRCSPRSGDLSVYWYQQSLDQGLQFLIQYYNGEERAKGNILERFSAQQFPDLHSELNLSSLELGDSALYFCASSGGGNTQYFGPGTRLTVL.

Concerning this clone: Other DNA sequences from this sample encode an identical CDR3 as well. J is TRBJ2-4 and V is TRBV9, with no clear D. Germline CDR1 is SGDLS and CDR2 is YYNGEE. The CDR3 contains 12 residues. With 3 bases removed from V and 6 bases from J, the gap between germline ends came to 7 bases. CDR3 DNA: TGTGCCAGCAGCGCCGATAGAAACATTCAGTACTTC. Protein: CASSADRNIQYF.